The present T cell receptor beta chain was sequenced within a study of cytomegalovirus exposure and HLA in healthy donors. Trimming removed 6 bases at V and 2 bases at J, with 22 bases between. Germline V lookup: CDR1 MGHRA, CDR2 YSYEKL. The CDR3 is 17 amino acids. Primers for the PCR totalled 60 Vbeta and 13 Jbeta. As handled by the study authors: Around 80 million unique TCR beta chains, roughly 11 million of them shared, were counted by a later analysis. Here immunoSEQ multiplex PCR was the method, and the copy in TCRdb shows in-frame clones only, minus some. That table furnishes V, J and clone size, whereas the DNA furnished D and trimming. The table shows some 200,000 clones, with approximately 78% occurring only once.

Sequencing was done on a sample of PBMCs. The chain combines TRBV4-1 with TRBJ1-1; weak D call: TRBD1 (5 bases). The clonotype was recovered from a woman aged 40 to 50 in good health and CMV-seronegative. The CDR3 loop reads CASSQTGNLDSNTEAFF. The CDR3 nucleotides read TGCGCCAGCAGTCAAACAGGAAACCTTGATTCTAACACTGAAGCTTTCTTT.